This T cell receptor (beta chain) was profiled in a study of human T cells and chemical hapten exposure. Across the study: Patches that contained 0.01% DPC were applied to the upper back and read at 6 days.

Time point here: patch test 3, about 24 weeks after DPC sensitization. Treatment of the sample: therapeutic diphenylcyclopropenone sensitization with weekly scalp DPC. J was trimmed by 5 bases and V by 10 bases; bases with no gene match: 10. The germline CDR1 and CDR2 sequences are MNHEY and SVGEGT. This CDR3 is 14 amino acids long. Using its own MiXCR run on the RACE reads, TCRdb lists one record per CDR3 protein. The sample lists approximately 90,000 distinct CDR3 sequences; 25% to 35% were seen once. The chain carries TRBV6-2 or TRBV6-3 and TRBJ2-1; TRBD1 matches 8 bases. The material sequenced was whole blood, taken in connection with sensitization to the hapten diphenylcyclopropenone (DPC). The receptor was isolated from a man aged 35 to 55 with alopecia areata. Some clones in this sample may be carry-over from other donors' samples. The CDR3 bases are TGTGCCACCCTGGGGGCAGGGGGCAACAATGAGCAGTTCTTC. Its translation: CATLGAGGNNEQFF.